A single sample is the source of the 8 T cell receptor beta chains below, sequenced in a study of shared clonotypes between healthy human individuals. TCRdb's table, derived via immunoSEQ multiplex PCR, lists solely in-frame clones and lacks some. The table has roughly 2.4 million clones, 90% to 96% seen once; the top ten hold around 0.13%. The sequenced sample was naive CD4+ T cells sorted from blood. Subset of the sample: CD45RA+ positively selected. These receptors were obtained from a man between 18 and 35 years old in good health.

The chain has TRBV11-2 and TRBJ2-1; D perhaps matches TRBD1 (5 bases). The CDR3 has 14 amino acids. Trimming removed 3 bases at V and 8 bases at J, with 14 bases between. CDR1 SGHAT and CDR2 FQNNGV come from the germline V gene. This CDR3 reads CASSFTSGLDEQFF. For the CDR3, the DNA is TGTGCCAGCAGCTTTACCTCAGGGCTAGATGAGCAGTTCTTC.

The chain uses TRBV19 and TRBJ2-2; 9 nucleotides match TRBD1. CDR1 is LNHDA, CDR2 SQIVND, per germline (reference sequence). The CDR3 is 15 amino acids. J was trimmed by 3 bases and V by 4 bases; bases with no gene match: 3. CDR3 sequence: CASSSGQGYTGELFF. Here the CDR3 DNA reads TGTGCCAGTAGTAGTGGACAGGGGTACACCGGGGAGCTGTTTTTT.

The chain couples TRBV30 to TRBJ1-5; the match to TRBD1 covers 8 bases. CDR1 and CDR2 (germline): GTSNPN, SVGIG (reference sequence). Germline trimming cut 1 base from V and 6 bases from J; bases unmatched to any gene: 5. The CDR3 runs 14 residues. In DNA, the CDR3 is TGTGCCTGGAGTGGCGCCAGGGGGCCTCAGCCCCAGCATTTT. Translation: CAWSGARGPQPQHF.

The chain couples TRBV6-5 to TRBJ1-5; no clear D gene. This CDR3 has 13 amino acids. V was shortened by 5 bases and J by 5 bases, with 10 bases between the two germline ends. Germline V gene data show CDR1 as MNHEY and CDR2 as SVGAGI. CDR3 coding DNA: TGTGCCAGCAGTGCGGACCAGGATCAGCCCCAGCATTTT. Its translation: CASSADQDQPQHF.

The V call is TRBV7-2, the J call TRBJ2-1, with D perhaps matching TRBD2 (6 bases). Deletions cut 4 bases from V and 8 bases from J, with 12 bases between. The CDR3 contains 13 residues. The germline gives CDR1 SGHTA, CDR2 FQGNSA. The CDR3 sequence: CASSSAAGYEQFF. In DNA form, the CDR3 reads TGTGCCAGCAGCTCAGCTGCGGGGTATGAGCAGTTCTTC.

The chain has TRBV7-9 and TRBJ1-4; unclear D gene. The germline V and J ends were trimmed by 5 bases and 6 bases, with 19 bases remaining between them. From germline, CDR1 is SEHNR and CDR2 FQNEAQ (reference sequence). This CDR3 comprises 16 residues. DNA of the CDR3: TGTGCCAGCAGCATATCCCGGGTACCAAGCGATGAAAAACTGTTTTTT. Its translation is CASSISRVPSDEKLFF.

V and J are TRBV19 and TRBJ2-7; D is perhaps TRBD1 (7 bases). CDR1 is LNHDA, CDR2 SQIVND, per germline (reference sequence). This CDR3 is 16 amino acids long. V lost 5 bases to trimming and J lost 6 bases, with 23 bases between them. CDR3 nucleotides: TGTGCCAGTAGTGTCGGACAGGTTTTCGTGGAGGGCGAGCAGTACTTC. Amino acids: CASSVGQVFVEGEQYF.

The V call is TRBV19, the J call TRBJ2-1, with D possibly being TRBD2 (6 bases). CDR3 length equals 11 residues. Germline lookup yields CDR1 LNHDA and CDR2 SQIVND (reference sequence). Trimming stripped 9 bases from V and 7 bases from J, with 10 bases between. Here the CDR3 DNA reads TGTGCCAGCCTCCGGGGGAATGAGCAGTTCTTC. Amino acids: CASLRGNEQFF.